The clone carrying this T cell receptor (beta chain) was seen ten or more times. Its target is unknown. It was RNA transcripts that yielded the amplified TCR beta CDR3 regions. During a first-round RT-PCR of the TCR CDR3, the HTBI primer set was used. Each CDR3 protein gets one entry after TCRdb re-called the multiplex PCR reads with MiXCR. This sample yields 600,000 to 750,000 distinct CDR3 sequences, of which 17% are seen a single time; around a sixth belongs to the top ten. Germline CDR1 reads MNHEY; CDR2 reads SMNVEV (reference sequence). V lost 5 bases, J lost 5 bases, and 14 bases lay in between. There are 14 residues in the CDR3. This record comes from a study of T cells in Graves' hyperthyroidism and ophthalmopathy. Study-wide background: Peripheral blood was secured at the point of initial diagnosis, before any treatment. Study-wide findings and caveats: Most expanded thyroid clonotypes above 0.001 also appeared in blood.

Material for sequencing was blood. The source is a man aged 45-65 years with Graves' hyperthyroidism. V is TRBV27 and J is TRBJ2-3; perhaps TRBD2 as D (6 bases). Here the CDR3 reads CASSKLARGDTQYF. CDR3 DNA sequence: TGTGCCAGCAGTAAGCTAGCGAGGGGAGATACGCAGTATTTT.